These T cell receptor beta chains were read from a single sample in a study of blood T cells in healthy people across ages. MiXCR was run by TCRdb on the 5' RACE reads, yielding one entry per CDR3 protein. The table shows some 760,000 distinct CDR3 sequences, with about 25% occurring only once. The same sample was also used in a study of T cells of mothers and their children.

The sequencing input was blood. All receptors derive from a boy between 10 and 17 years old in good health. CDR3s include the opening cysteine and the closing phenylalanine or tryptophan. The D gene is left open where the match is weak. Expanded clones get a size class; other rows say once, few or many, or leave the size out.

>TRBJ2-3|once|TRBV7-9|TRBD2
TGTGCCAGCAGCTTAGTAGTGACTAGCGGTACGCAGTATTTT
CASSLVVTSGTQYF
>TRBJ2-5|.|TRBV9|.
TGTGCCAGCACCATAGGGGCTAGCGATTTCCAAGAGACCCAGTACTTC
CASTIGASDFQETQYF
>TRBJ2-2|few|TRBV28|TRBD2
TGTGCCACAGACGGGACTAGCGGGCTTAGAGTGGGCACCGGGGAGCTGTTTTTT
CATDGTSGLRVGTGELFF
>TRBJ1-2|.|TRBV4-1|TRBD1
TGCGCCAGCAGCCAAACAGCGGACAGGGAGGACTATGGCTACACCTTC
CASSQTADREDYGYTF
>TRBJ2-5|.|TRBV20-1|.
TGCAGTGCTAGAGATCGGGCAGGCTGGGAGACCCAGTACTTC
CSARDRAGWETQYF
>TRBJ2-7|.|TRBV6-2/TRBV6-3|.
TGTGCCAGCAGTTCCTCGGGACAACTCTACGAGCAGTACTTC
CASSSSGQLYEQYF
>TRBJ2-2|many|TRBV27|.
TGTGCCAGCAGTTTACGTGGGACCGGGGAGCTGTTTTTT
CASSLRGTGELFF
>TRBJ2-2|few|TRBV20-1|.
TGCAGTGCTAGAGTCGGCGCAACCGGGGAGCTGTTTTTT
CSARVGATGELFF
>TRBJ2-6|.|TRBV12-3/TRBV12-4|.
TGTGCCAGCAGCGGGTCCCTTCCCTCTGGGGCCAACGTCCTGACTTTC
CASSGSLPSGANVLTF
>TRBJ2-5|few|TRBV20-1|.
TGCAGTGCCACTGACTTGGGGGAGTTCTTC
CSATDLGEFF
>TRBJ2-7|.|TRBV15|.
TGTGCCACCAGCAGAGACCAGGGAGGCTACGAGCAGTACTTC
CATSRDQGGYEQYF
>TRBJ2-5|.|TRBV9|TRBD2
TGTGCCAGCAGCGTCGGGGGACTAACTAAAGAGACCCAGTACTTC
CASSVGGLTKETQYF
>TRBJ2-1|.|TRBV9|.
TGTGCCAGCAGCCCCGAGTCCGACTCCTACAATGAGCAGTTCTTC
CASSPESDSYNEQFF
>TRBJ2-7|.|TRBV20-1|.
TGCAGTGCTAGAGATCACGTCAGCGTCAACTCCTACGAGCAGTACTTC
CSARDHVSVNSYEQYF
>TRBJ2-1|.|TRBV4-3|.
TGCGCCAGCAGCCAAGAATGGCAGGGTTTGGGCAATGAGCAGTTCTTC
CASSQEWQGLGNEQFF
>TRBJ1-4|.|TRBV27|.
TGTGCCAGCAGTTTCAGGGCCGGGGAAAAACTGTTTTTT
CASSFRAGEKLFF
>TRBJ2-5|.|TRBV29-1|.
TGCAGTTATCCCGCCCCAGAGACCCAGTACTTC
CSYPAPETQYF
>TRBJ2-7|few|TRBV14|TRBD1
TGTGCCAGCAGCCAGCCAAAAGGGGACAGGGCCCACGAGCAGTACTTC
CASSQPKGDRAHEQYF
>TRBJ2-7|many|TRBV9|.
TGTGCCAGCAGCGTAGCCCCCCGCTACGAGCAGTACTTC
CASSVAPRYEQYF
>TRBJ2-6|few|TRBV6-2/TRBV6-3|.
TGTGCCAGCAGTTACTTAAAGGCTGGGGCCAACGTCCTGACTTTC
CASSYLKAGANVLTF
>TRBJ2-1|many|TRBV4-3|TRBD1
TGCGCCAGCAGCCAGGGAAGGACAGGGCAATCCTACAATGAGCAGTTCTTC
CASSQGRTGQSYNEQFF
>TRBJ2-5|.|TRBV5-8|TRBD2
TGTGCCAGCAGCTTAGGGGAAGCGGGGGCTCAAGAGACCCAGTACTTC
CASSLGEAGAQETQYF
>TRBJ2-5|.|TRBV18|.
TGTGCCAGCTCAATAAGCTCCATCCAAGAGACCCGGTACTTC
CASSISSIQETRYF
>TRBJ2-2|.|TRBV9|.
TGTGCCAGCAGTAACTTCGAGGCCGGGGAGCTGTTTTTT
CASSNFEAGELFF
>TRBJ2-1|.|TRBV12-3/TRBV12-4|TRBD2
TGTGCCAGCGGGGGACTAGCGAGGGTGAAACAGTTCTTC
CASGGLARVKQFF
>TRBJ2-7|.|TRBV27|.
TGTGCCAGCAGGGAGGGGGGCAGCCCCTACGAGCAGTACTTC
CASREGGSPYEQYF
>TRBJ2-5|.|TRBV29-1|.
TGCAGCGTTGTGACCCTGTCGGAGCAGTACTTC
CSVVTLSEQYF
>TRBJ2-3|.|TRBV28|TRBD1
TGTGCCACCCTGGACAGGTACACAGATACGCAGTATTTT
CATLDRYTDTQYF
>TRBJ2-1|.|TRBV4-3|.
TGCGCCAGCAGCGTCGGACTTGGCTCCTACAATGAGCAGTTCTTC
CASSVGLGSYNEQFF
>TRBJ2-1|few|TRBV24-1|TRBD2
TGTGCCACCAGTGATTTGGAAGATTTGCGGGGGGGAGTATACAATGAGCAGTTCTTC
CATSDLEDLRGGVYNEQFF
>TRBJ2-1|few|TRBV20-1|.
TGCAGTGCTAGAGGTGAAGGAGTCGTAGGCAATGAGCAGTTCTTC
CSARGEGVVGNEQFF
>TRBJ2-4|.|TRBV2|.
TGTGCCAGCAGTGAACCTTGGGAGGGGGCGGGCAAAAACATTCAGTACTTC
CASSEPWEGAGKNIQYF
>TRBJ2-3|few|TRBV7-9|.
TGTGCCAGCAGCTTAACGCTAGCTAGCACAGATACGCAGTATTTT
CASSLTLASTDTQYF
>TRBJ2-5|few|TRBV4-3|.
TGCGCCAGCAGCCAAGACGGAGGGTCAGCGTGGGAGACCCAGTACTTC
CASSQDGGSAWETQYF
>TRBJ1-2|few|TRBV20-1|TRBD1
TGCAGTGCTAACCCCGGGACAGGGCGTTATGGCTACACCTTC
CSANPGTGRYGYTF
>TRBJ2-5|.|TRBV7-2|TRBD2
TGTGCCAGCAGCTTAGGTCCTAGCGGGGGGCGGGAGACCCAGTACTTC
CASSLGPSGGRETQYF
>TRBJ2-3|few|TRBV9|.
TGTGCCAGCAGCGTAGTGAGCGCGGGTACGCAGTATTTT
CASSVVSAGTQYF
>TRBJ2-5|.|TRBV7-2|.
TGTGCCAGCAGCCCAAACGGACCCGCCCACCAAGAGACCCAGTACTTC
CASSPNGPAHQETQYF
>TRBJ2-7|few|TRBV24-1|TRBD2
TGTGCCGCCAGGACTCCCGCGTGGGGGGGGTCTTACGAGCAGTACTTC
CAARTPAWGGSYEQYF
>TRBJ2-7|.|TRBV9|.
TGTGCCAGCAGCGTAAGCTGGACGGAAGCCTACGAGCAGTACTTC
CASSVSWTEAYEQYF
>TRBJ2-5|many|TRBV7-9|.
TGTGCCAGCACCTCCGGGGTGGTACTCCAAGAGACCCAGTACTTC
CASTSGVVLQETQYF
>TRBJ2-7|.|TRBV14|.
TGTGCCAGCAGCCAATCCTCCGGATTCTACGAGCAGTACTTC
CASSQSSGFYEQYF
>TRBJ1-1|.|TRBV7-9|.
TGTGCCAGCAGCTCATGGTCGGGTTGGGGAATGAACACTGAAGCTTTCTTT
CASSSWSGWGMNTEAFF
>TRBJ1-1|.|TRBV7-9|.
TGTGCCAGCAGCCCAGAATACACTGAAGCTTTCTTT
CASSPEYTEAFF
>TRBJ2-5|few|TRBV15|TRBD2
TGTGCCACCAGCAGGACTAGCGGCTACCAAGAGACCCAGTACTTC
CATSRTSGYQETQYF
>TRBJ2-5|.|TRBV7-9|.
TGTGCCAGCAGCTTTCACGGGCCGTGGGAGACCCAGTACTTC
CASSFHGPWETQYF
>TRBJ1-2|few|TRBV6-5|.
TGTGCCAGCAGTCCCGCTCAGACAGTCGACTATGGCTACACCTTC
CASSPAQTVDYGYTF
>TRBJ2-1|few|TRBV20-1|.
TGCAGTGCTGAGCTCGGGGCCTCCCCTTACAATGAGCAGTTCTTC
CSAELGASPYNEQFF
>TRBJ1-2|few|TRBV7-2|.
TGTGCCAGCAGCTTAGCATGGACGGCGGGAGGCTACACCTTC
CASSLAWTAGGYTF
>TRBJ2-1|.|TRBV5-5|.
TGTGCCAGCAGCTCTATCCGGGACTCTGAGCAGTTCTTC
CASSSIRDSEQFF
>TRBJ2-3|.|TRBV5-1|TRBD2
TGCGCCAGCAGCCCCGCGCCTAGCGGGGCTCGGGCAGATACGCAGTATTTT
CASSPAPSGARADTQYF
>TRBJ2-7|few|TRBV7-9|TRBD1
TGTGCCAGCAGCCGTTGGGACAGGTCCTACGAGCAGTACTTC
CASSRWDRSYEQYF
>TRBJ1-1|few|TRBV5-1|TRBD1
TGCGCCAGCAGCTCGGACAGACAGGGGGGCACTGAAGCTTTCTTT
CASSSDRQGGTEAFF
>TRBJ2-1|few|TRBV20-1|.
TGCAGTGCTAGAGATCCTGGGAGCCTCTCCTACAATGAGCAGTTCTTC
CSARDPGSLSYNEQFF
>TRBJ2-2|.|TRBV12-3/TRBV12-4|.
TGTGCCAGCAGTCCGCGGGACACCGGGGAGCTGTTTTTT
CASSPRDTGELFF
>TRBJ2-1|.|TRBV7-9|.
TGTGCCAGCACCTCGATGGAAGGGTACAATGAGCAGTTCTTC
CASTSMEGYNEQFF
>TRBJ1-5|.|TRBV7-9|.
TGTGCCAGCAGCTTATCCACGGGGGAAGGTCAGCCCCAGCATTTT
CASSLSTGEGQPQHF
>TRBJ2-5|few|TRBV29-1|.
TGCAGCGCCCAGGGCTGGACAGAAGAGACCCAGTACTTC
CSAQGWTEETQYF